A single sample gave rise to the 4 T cell receptor beta chains below, sequenced in a study of regulatory T cells in long-lasting Graves disease. HTBI primers from iRepertoire and Arm-PCR of CDR3 regions yielded the TCR beta libraries. TCRdb redid the calling of the multiplex PCR reads with MiXCR, one entry per CDR3 protein. The sample holds fewer than 550,000 distinct CDR3 sequences, roughly a sixth seen once. Time point given: newly diagnosed GD, antithyroid drugs for less than 3 months. The TCR library was prepared using RNA isolated from PBMCs. This same sample was also taken into another study, of T cells in Graves' hyperthyroidism and ophthalmopathy.

The sample here was peripheral blood mononuclear cells (PBMCs), taken at new diagnosis, from a patient treated with antithyroid drugs. The receptors originated from a woman between 40 and 65 years old with Graves disease.

This clonotype was found many times. The chain has TRBV2 and TRBJ1-5; D uncertain. CDR3 length equals 14 residues. Trimming stripped 6 bases from V and 0 bases from J, with 9 bases between. Germline values: CDR1 SNHLY, CDR2 FYNNEI. The CDR3 nucleotides are TGTGCCAGCAGGTTAGCCGTTAGCAATCAGCCCCAGCATTTT. Translating gives CASRLAVSNQPQHF. Filled out from reference TRBV2 and TRBJ1-5, the complete variable domain reads EPEVTQTPSHQVTQMGQEVILRCVPISNHLYFYWYRQILGQKVEFLVSFYNNEISEKSEIFDDQFSVERPDGSNFTLKIRSTKLEDSAMYFCASRLAVSNQPQHFGDGTRLSIL.

This clonotype showed up many times. V is TRBV2 and J is TRBJ1-2; D remains ambiguous. CDR1 is SNHLY, CDR2 FYNNEI, per germline. Trimming pared 4 bases from V and 3 bases from J, leaving 12 bases between. The CDR3 has 14 amino acids. CDR3 sequence (DNA): TGTGCCAGCAGTGGAGGATTGGGCGACTATGGCTACACCTTC. Translated, it gives CASSGGLGDYGYTF. Variable domain in full (rest from reference TRBV2 and TRBJ1-2): EPEVTQTPSHQVTQMGQEVILRCVPISNHLYFYWYRQILGQKVEFLVSFYNNEISEKSEIFDDQFSVERPDGSNFTLKIRSTKLEDSAMYFCASSGGLGDYGYTFGSGTRLTVV.

This clonotype was seen repeatedly, ten times or more. At one end the junction does not follow the germline gene, possibly because of a read error. Written as DNA, the CDR3 is TGTGCCAGCAGGTTGGGAGTCGGCGGATACAATGAGCAGTTCTTC. It codes for CASRLGVGGYNEQFF. The chain combines TRBV5-8 with TRBJ2-1; D is perhaps TRBD2 (5 bases). The CDR3 totals 15 residues. CDR1 and CDR2 (germline): SGHTS, YDEGEE.

At least ten counts were recorded for this clonotype. The CDR3 loop reads CATSDRGQSYEQYF. The CDR3 DNA follows: TGTGCCACCAGTGATCGGGGACAAAGCTACGAGCAGTACTTC. The chain couples TRBV24-1 to TRBJ2-7; the D gene is possibly TRBD1 (6 bases). Germline V CDR1 and CDR2: KGHDR, SFDVKD. Trimming pared 3 bases from V and 3 bases from J, leaving 11 bases between. CDR3 size: 14 residues.